This entry lists 5 T cell receptor beta chains sequenced from one sample in a study of blood T cell repertoires in COVID-19. Libraries were prepared by immunoSEQ multiplex PCR; TCRdb keeps only in-frame clonotypes and omits some of them. This table holds over 85,000 clones, less than 85% found once. Sequences were obtained from peripheral blood. Receptor source: a woman aged 80 or over with acute or convalescent COVID-19.

The V call is TRBV7-9, the J call TRBJ2-1; D unresolved. CDR3 length: 10 amino acids. Trimming cost V 5 bases and J 9 bases, with 5 bases left between them. Germline assignment: CDR1 SEHNR and CDR2 FQNEAQ (reference sequence). The CDR3 sequence is CASSLREQFF. DNA of the CDR3: TGTGCCAGCAGCCTCCGTGAGCAGTTCTTC.

The rearrangement joins TRBV6-1 to TRBJ1-2; the match to TRBD1 covers 9 bases. CDR1 and CDR2 from the germline V gene are MNHNS and SASEGT. Trimming removed 2 bases from V and 5 bases from J; junction bases left unmatched: 9. This CDR3 is 16 amino acids long. The CDR3 nucleotides read TGTGCCAGCAGTGAATTGGGGACAGGGATAGGGTATGGCTACACCTTC. Protein: CASSELGTGIGYGYTF.

V is TRBV27 and J is TRBJ1-6; D is unclear. V lost 8 bases and J lost 7, with 18 bases in between. The CDR3 runs 15 residues. Germline V lookup: CDR1 MNHEY, CDR2 SMNVEV (reference sequence). CDR3: CASRSFGPINSPLHF. The CDR3 nucleotides are TGTGCCAGCCGATCATTTGGGCCGATAAATTCACCCCTCCACTTT.

The V and J genes are TRBV4-3 and TRBJ2-3; D perhaps matches TRBD2 (6 bases). Germline lookup yields CDR1 LGHNA and CDR2 YSLEER. The CDR3 length is 16 residues. V shed 0 bases and J shed 2 bases, with 12 bases lying between them. This CDR3 is CASSQDSRELTDTQYF. DNA of the CDR3: TGCGCCAGCAGCCAAGACTCGCGGGAACTCACAGATACGCAGTATTTT.

Notes on this clone: Other DNA sequences in the sample encode the same CDR3. The V gene is TRBV15, the J gene TRBJ1-5; 8 positions match TRBD1. Per germline, CDR1 LNHNV and CDR2 YYDKDF (reference sequence). Unmatched junction bases numbered 5, after V lost 0 bases and J lost 7 bases. The CDR3 loop spans 15 amino acids. The CDR3 DNA follows: TGTGCCACCAGCAGAGATCGCACAGGGGGACAGCCCCAGCATTTT. This gives the protein CATSRDRTGGQPQHF.